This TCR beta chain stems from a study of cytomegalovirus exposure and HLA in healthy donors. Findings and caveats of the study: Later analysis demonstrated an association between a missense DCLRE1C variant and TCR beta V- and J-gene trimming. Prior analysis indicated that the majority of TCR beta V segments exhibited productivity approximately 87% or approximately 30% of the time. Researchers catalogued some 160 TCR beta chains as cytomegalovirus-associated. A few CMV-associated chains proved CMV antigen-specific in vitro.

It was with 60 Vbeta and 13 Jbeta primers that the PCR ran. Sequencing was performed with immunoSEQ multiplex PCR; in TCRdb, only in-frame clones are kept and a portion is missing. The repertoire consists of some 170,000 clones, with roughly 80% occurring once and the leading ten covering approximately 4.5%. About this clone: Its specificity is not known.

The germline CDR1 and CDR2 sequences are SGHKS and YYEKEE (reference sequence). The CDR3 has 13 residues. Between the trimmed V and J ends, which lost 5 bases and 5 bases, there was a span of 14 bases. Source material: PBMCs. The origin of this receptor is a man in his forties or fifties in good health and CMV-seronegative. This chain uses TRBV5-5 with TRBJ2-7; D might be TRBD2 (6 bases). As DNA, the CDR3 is TGTGCCAGCAGACCGCGGGGCGGCAACGAGCAGTACTTC. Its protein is CASRPRGGNEQYF.